This TCR beta chain was sequenced for a study of blood T cells in healthy people across ages. PCR was performed a second time for roughly 7 to 11 cycles using a sample-barcoded 5' primer and a J-beta primer mix. TCRdb processed the 5' RACE reads anew with MiXCR; each CDR3 protein has one entry. This sample carries roughly 500,000 distinct CDR3 sequences, 27% of them seen once, and the ten largest clones take less than 20%. V lost 3 bases to trimming and J lost 4 bases, with 7 bases between them. Germline CDR1 SGDLS, CDR2 YYNGEE. The CDR3 covers 12 residues. Input material: blood. This chain links TRBV9 with TRBJ1-2; D unresolved. This clonotype originated in a woman between 65 and 79 years old in good health. CDR3 DNA sequence: TGTGCCAGCAGCGCCGCGGTCTATGGCTACACCTTC. This sequence encodes CASSAAVYGYTF.